This TCR beta chain was observed in a study of cytomegalovirus exposure and HLA in healthy donors. For the study at large: As released early, the data held some 85 million unique TCRs from HLA-typed donors. Study-level results: Among immune exposure information, only CMV serostatus was available. The listing of roughly 160 TCR beta chains classed them as cytomegalovirus-associated. Accurate prediction of most subjects' HLA-A and HLA-B alleles from TCR beta sequences was reported.

This clone was picked up a small number of times. Its antigen remains unknown. The germline gives CDR1 SGHTA, CDR2 FQGNSA. The CDR3 sequence is 19 residues long. V gave up 2 bases and J gave up 3 bases; unmatched junction bases: 14. The PCR contained 60 Vbeta and 13 Jbeta primers. The assay was immunoSEQ multiplex PCR, and TCRdb's table has in-frame clones only and misses some. Among about 69,000 clones listed, less than 70% were seen once. Material for sequencing was PBMCs. This clonotype was obtained from a woman aged 25 to 39 in good health and CMV-seronegative. The chain combines TRBV7-2 with TRBJ2-3, with 10 bases that match TRBD2. The CDR3 DNA follows: TGTGCCAGCAGCTTAAAGGCTAGCGGGGGATCAGGGTGGACAGATACGCAGTATTTT. Translating it yields CASSLKASGGSGWTDTQYF.